The 11 T cell receptor beta chains reported below all come from one sample, sequenced in a study of regulatory T cells in long-lasting Graves disease (dated by TCRdb to the early 2020s). The method was multiplex PCR. The instrument was an Illumina HiSeq 4000. CDR3 regions were amplified by Arm-PCR with iRepertoire HTBI primers to construct TCR beta libraries. TCRdb applied fastp at Q25 and MiXCR to the public reads, then kept only in-frame beta chains. Each CDR3 protein gets just one entry, which takes the most common genes and DNA from the rows behind it. The sample has under 300,000 distinct CDR3 sequences on record, 20% to 25% of them singletons. The ten largest clones add up to approximately 15% of the sample. The sample's time point label, decoded: newly diagnosed GD, antithyroid drugs for less than 3 months. For both TCR sequencing and RNA sequencing, RNA was extracted from PBMCs in TRIzol. The sequencing here drew on peripheral blood mononuclear cells (PBMCs), taken at new diagnosis, from a patient treated with antithyroid drugs. Source of these receptors: a female donor with Graves disease.

This clonotype was recorded many times. This chain links TRBV30 with TRBJ2-2; D is undetermined. Germline CDR1 reads GTSNPN; CDR2 reads SVGIG (reference sequence). The CDR3 has 14 amino acids. The ends were cut back, 3 bases at V and 2 bases at J, with 10 bases in the middle. The CDR3 DNA reads TGTGCCTGGAGACCCCAGGCTAACACCGGGGAGCTGTTTTTT. It specifies CAWRPQANTGELFF.

By frequency in the sample, this clonotype is large (0.1 to 1%). V gene TRBV5-1 combines with J gene TRBJ2-3; the match to TRBD1 covers 9 bases. In germline, CDR1 is SGHRS, CDR2 YFSETQ. V lost 4 bases to trimming and J lost 3 bases; unmatched junction nucleotides: 9. This CDR3 has 16 amino acids. CDR3 in DNA: TGCGCCAGCAGCCAAGAACAGGGGGCGAGGACAGATACGCAGTATTTT. This encodes CASSQEQGARTDTQYF.

Details on this clonotype: It may be a read error: a sequence one base away is much more abundant. J is TRBJ2-1 and V is TRBV11-3; no clear D gene. CDR3 length: 14 residues. V gave up 3 bases and J gave up 10 bases, with 16 bases separating them. CDR1 is SGHNT, CDR2 YENEEA, per germline. CDR3: CASSFSNSKWEQFF. The CDR3 DNA sequence: TGTGCCAGCAGCTTCTCGAACAGCAAATGGGAGCAGTTCTTC.

This clonotype has ten or more counts. The chain uses TRBV20-1 and TRBJ2-5; either TRBD1 or TRBD2 may supply D (5 bases each). The V gene lost 5 bases and the J gene lost 5 bases, with 18 bases spanning the gap. CDR3 length: 14 amino acids. In germline, CDR1 is DFQATT, CDR2 SNEGSKA (reference sequence). The CDR3 coding sequence is TGCAGTGCTGCACCCGGGACGGGTGCGGAGACCCAGTACTTC. It translates to CSAAPGTGAETQYF.

The CDR3 spells CASSNDRATDTQYF. CDR3 DNA: TGCGCCAGCAGCAATGACAGGGCCACAGATACGCAGTATTTT. This chain connects TRBV5-1 to TRBJ2-3; 7 bases match TRBD1. J gave up 2 bases and V 4 bases, and 4 bases lay outside the gene matches. Germline CDR1 reads SGHRS; CDR2 reads YFSETQ. The CDR3 covers 14 residues.

This clonotype was observed a handful of times. CDR3 nucleotides: TGTGCCAGCAGTCTAACTCCGGGGAGACAAGAGACCCAGTACTTC. This gives the protein CASSLTPGRQETQYF. This rearrangement joins TRBV27 to TRBJ2-5; maybe TRBD2 (5 bases). Germline CDR1 is MNHEY and CDR2 is SMNVEV (reference sequence). The V end lost 5 bases, the J end lost 2 bases, and 15 bases lay between the germline ends. The CDR3 is 15 amino acids.

A note on this clonotype: One junction end disagrees with the germline gene, perhaps due to a read error. The rearrangement joins TRBV7-2 to TRBJ2-7, with 10 bases lining up with TRBD2. The CDR3 loop spans 18 amino acids. Per germline, CDR1 SGHTA and CDR2 FQGNSA. The DNA of the CDR3 is TGTGCCAACAGCTTAGCGGCTAGCGGGAGCACTAACTATGACGAGCAGTGCTTC. This sequence encodes CANSLAASGSTNYDEQCF.

This clonotype has at least ten counts. The gene calls are TRBV5-1 and TRBJ2-7, with 7 bases lining up with TRBD2. V gave up 3 bases and J gave up 4 bases; unmatched junction bases: 10. The CDR3 is 15 residues long. From germline, CDR1 is SGHRS and CDR2 YFSETQ. This CDR3 is CASSSGSSAGYEQYF. The CDR3 nucleotides are TGCGCCAGCAGCTCCGGTTCTTCAGCGGGGTACGAGCAGTACTTC.

This clonotype has at least ten counts. The chain is built from TRBV9 and TRBJ1-1; D call uncertain. There are 15 residues in the CDR3. The germline V gene has CDR1 SGDLS and CDR2 YYNGEE. Trimming stripped 0 bases from V and 0 bases from J, with 9 bases between. CDR3 sequence (DNA): TGTGCCAGCAGCGTAGCGGCAGAGATGAACACTGAAGCTTTCTTT. Its translation is CASSVAAEMNTEAFF.

This clonotype was observed a few times. The chain combines TRBV6-1 with TRBJ2-2, with 10 bases fitting TRBD1. J gave up 8 bases and V 3 bases, and 6 bases lay outside the gene matches. The CDR3 is 15 residues long. Germline CDR1 is MNHNS and CDR2 is SASEGT. DNA for the CDR3: TGTGCCAGCAGTGACGGGACAGGGGTTTGGGGGGAGCTGTTTTTT. Its translation is CASSDGTGVWGELFF.

This clonotype was counted ten times or more. The chain combines TRBV5-1 with TRBJ2-2, with 13 nucleotides matching TRBD2. CDR1 and CDR2 from the germline V gene are SGHRS and YFSETQ. J lost 1 base, V lost 4 bases, and 7 bases had no gene match. This CDR3 is built from 18 residues. The CDR3 reads CASSPRTSGGKNTGELFF. CDR3 sequence (DNA): TGCGCCAGCAGCCCCAGGACTAGCGGGGGTAAGAACACCGGGGAGCTGTTTTTT.